The 10 T cell receptor beta chains given below trace back to one sample, sequenced in a study of regulatory T cells in long-lasting Graves disease. Time point given: newly diagnosed GD, antithyroid drugs for less than 3 months. There was RNA extracted from PBMCs, and the TCR library was made from it. Researchers made TCR beta libraries by using iRepertoire HTBI primers and running Arm-PCR on CDR3 regions. A single record per CDR3 protein comes from TCRdb applying MiXCR to the multiplex PCR reads. The data contain 540,000 or so distinct CDR3 sequences, about 13% of them singletons. A further study also used this sample, focusing on T cells in Graves' hyperthyroidism and ophthalmopathy.

This sample comprised peripheral blood mononuclear cells (PBMCs), obtained at new diagnosis, from a patient treated with antithyroid drugs. These receptors were obtained from a man aged 25-45 years with Graves disease.

This clonotype was observed at least ten times. V gene TRBV7-3 combines with J gene TRBJ2-3; TRBD1 or TRBD2 may be the D gene (5 bases each). Trimming stripped 3 bases from V and 5 bases from J, with 12 bases between. The CDR3 totals 14 residues. Per the germline V gene, CDR1 is SGHTA and CDR2 is FQGTGA. The DNA of the CDR3 is TGTGCCAGCAGCTTCGGGGCCGGTGGAGATACGCAGTATTTT. Translating gives CASSFGAGGDTQYF.

This clonotype was detected ten times or more. The V gene is TRBV12-3 or TRBV12-4, the J gene TRBJ1-3; 9 bases line up with TRBD1. The CDR3 runs 15 residues. V shed 6 bases and J 3 bases; nucleotides not matched to a gene: 6. CDR3 nucleotides: TGTGCCAGCAGACCGGGACAGGGTGGTGGAAACACCATATATTTT. This translates into CASRPGQGGGNTIYF.

This clonotype was counted many times. The gene calls are TRBV6-5 and TRBJ2-7, with D possibly called TRBD1 or TRBD2 (6 bases each). This CDR3 comprises 15 residues. Trimming removed 2 bases from V and 3 bases from J, with 14 bases in between. CDR1 is MNHEY and CDR2 is SVGAGI in the germline V gene. This chain's CDR3 is CASSYAGQAGYEQYF. The CDR3 DNA sequence: TGTGCCAGCAGTTACGCGGGACAAGCAGGCTACGAGCAGTACTTC.

On this clonotype itself: A read error is the likely source, as a far larger clone sits one nucleotide away. V usage is TRBV6-2 or TRBV6-3 and J usage is TRBJ2-1; 7 nucleotides agree with TRBD2. With V trimmed by 5 bases and J by 8 bases, 12 bases remained unmatched. The germline V gene encodes CDR1 MNHEY and CDR2 SVGEGT. The CDR3 loop spans 15 amino acids. This chain's CDR3 is CASSRGGTGGYEQFF. The CDR3 DNA is TGTGCCAGCAGTCGTGGGGGGACGGGAGGCTATGAGCAGTTCTTC.

Concerning this clonotype: This clone may be a read error of a much larger clone one base away. The J gene is TRBJ2-1, the V gene TRBV24-1; 7 nucleotides align to TRBD2. Germline CDR1 and CDR2: KGHDR and SFDVKD. The CDR3 is 13 residues long. V dropped 8 bases and J dropped 5; count of bases not matched to a gene: 5. CDR3: CATMASGNNEQFF. The CDR3 bases are TGTGCCACCATGGCTAGCGGAAACAATGAGCAGTTCTTC.

CDR3 DNA sequence: TGCAGTGCTAGACCGGGGGGATTAACTGGAAACACCATATATTTT. This codes for CSARPGGLTGNTIYF. The chain carries TRBV20-1 and TRBJ1-3; the D gene is possibly TRBD1 (5 bases). Germline-derived CDR1 and CDR2 are DFQATT and SNEGSKA (reference sequence). The CDR3 has 15 amino acids. The V and J ends lost 2 bases and 2 bases respectively, with 13 bases between them.

This clonotype was detected ten times or more. This chain connects TRBV5-1 to TRBJ1-4; TRBD1 aligns across 8 bases. In germline, CDR1 is SGHRS, CDR2 YFSETQ. The trim removed 3 bases at V and 3 bases at J, leaving 1 base unmatched. This CDR3 contains 14 residues. CDR3 residues: CASSSTGANEKLFF. For the CDR3, the DNA is TGCGCCAGCAGCTCGACAGGGGCTAATGAAAAACTGTTTTTT.

This clonotype was picked up many times. The CDR3 reads CASSFWGGRYNEQFF. The CDR3 DNA follows: TGTGCCAGCAGCTTTTGGGGCGGGCGCTACAATGAGCAGTTCTTC. The chain recombines TRBV7-2 with TRBJ2-1, with D possibly called TRBD1 or TRBD2 (5 bases each). This CDR3 has 15 amino acids. Germline V gene data show CDR1 as SGHTA and CDR2 as FQGNSA. The V and J ends lost 3 bases and 3 bases respectively, with 12 bases between them. Full variable domain (outside the CDR3, taken from reference TRBV7-2 and TRBJ2-1): GAGVSQSPSNKVTEKGKDVELRCDPISGHTALYWYRQSLGQGLEFLIYFQGNSAPDKSGLPSDRFSAERTGGSVSTLTIQRTQQEDSAVYLCASSFWGGRYNEQFFGPGTRLTVL.

The chain has TRBV4-2 and TRBJ2-1; no reliable D call. This CDR3 is built from 13 residues. Germline assignment: CDR1 LGHNA and CDR2 YNFKEQ. V lost 0 bases, J lost 7 bases, and 7 bases lay in between. CDR3 amino acids: CASSQEGRNEQFF. The DNA of the CDR3 is TGTGCCAGCAGCCAAGAGGGTCGGAATGAGCAGTTCTTC.

This clonotype was counted many times. The V and J genes are TRBV12-3 or TRBV12-4 and TRBJ2-1, with D uncertain. Trimming removed 4 bases from V and 10 bases from J, with 14 bases in between. The CDR3 covers 13 residues. CDR3 sequence reads: CASSYGIGREQFF. The CDR3 bases are TGTGCCAGCAGTTATGGGATTGGTAGGGAGCAGTTCTTC.